Listed below are T cell receptor beta chains from one sample, sequenced in a study of molecular identifiers for immune sequencing clone quantification. TCRdb fed the PCR reads into MiXCR, producing one record per CDR3 protein. The sample holds 460,000 or so distinct CDR3 sequences, roughly a fifth seen once. Input material: naive CD8+ T cells from blood, with Jurkat cell RNA spiked in. These receptors were obtained from a human donor in good health. Some libraries in this study had Jurkat cell RNA spiked in. Each CDR3 is given without its conserved first and last residue.

v_call: TRBV13
cdr3_aa: ASKPWGAGYEQY

v_call: TRBV5-1
cdr3_aa: ASSLAGVITNTEAF

v_call: TRBV7-9
cdr3_aa: ASSPKTDYEQY

v_call: TRBV7-6
cdr3_aa: AGSLEGFTDTQY

v_call: TRBV10-3
cdr3_aa: AISEPDRGRDRDEQY

v_call: TRBV5-4
cdr3_aa: ASSWSGQLSTDTQY

v_call: TRBV7-3
cdr3_aa: ASSLGPGANVLT

v_call: TRBV7-9
cdr3_aa: ASSFSGSEAF

v_call: TRBV27
cdr3_aa: ASSVWYNYEQY

v_call: TRBV12-5
cdr3_aa: ASGSLQGVDQPQH

v_call: TRBV28
cdr3_aa: ASSFDPRGPDTQY

v_call: TRBV28
cdr3_aa: ASTPGYRGHSNRPQH

v_call: TRBV11-2
cdr3_aa: ASSGGAATYNEQF

v_call: TRBV18
cdr3_aa: ASSTIGQENTGELF

v_call: TRBV28
cdr3_aa: ASSFGEQY

v_call: TRBV11-2
cdr3_aa: ASRRLAGRTSTDTQY

v_call: TRBV2
cdr3_aa: ASSVSELAKNIQY

v_call: TRBV4-3
cdr3_aa: ASSQESSGSTDTQY

v_call: TRBV28
cdr3_aa: ASTPGRQGTDTQY

v_call: TRBV2
cdr3_aa: ASSTSWDTDTQY

v_call: TRBV6-1
cdr3_aa: ASSVVGSNYGYT

v_call: TRBV7-2
cdr3_aa: ASSPRTSPGYEQY

v_call: TRBV4-3
cdr3_aa: ASSQDSVGGLLNYGYT

v_call: TRBV12-3/TRBV12-4
cdr3_aa: ASSLALSGGAIGELF

v_call: TRBV7-2
cdr3_aa: ASSSLAGPCEQY

v_call: TRBV5-3
cdr3_aa: ASSLIAGTSTDTQY

v_call: TRBV5-6
cdr3_aa: ASSLEAANYGYT

v_call: TRBV5-6
cdr3_aa: ASSPTGGHGDTQY